Reported below is one T cell receptor (beta chain). This record belongs to a study of blood T cells in healthy people across ages. The CDR3 sequence is 15 residues long. The germline CDR1 and CDR2 sequences are MNHNS and SASEGT. The authors ran a second PCR of 7 to 11 cycles using a sample-barcoded 5' primer and a J-beta primer mix. MiXCR was run by TCRdb on the 5' RACE reads, yielding one entry per CDR3 protein. The sample holds roughly 1,300,000 distinct CDR3 sequences, roughly 60% seen once. The TCR comes from a man aged 18-30 years in good health. The rearrangement joins TRBV6-1 to TRBJ2-7; 8 bases match TRBD2. Judging by the DNA end, TRBJ2-5 fits better; the J call may be wrong. Sequenced sample: blood. The CDR3 sequence: CASSELAGDMETQYF. CDR3 in DNA: TGTGCCAGCAGTGAACTAGCGGGTGATATGGAGACCCAGTACTTC.